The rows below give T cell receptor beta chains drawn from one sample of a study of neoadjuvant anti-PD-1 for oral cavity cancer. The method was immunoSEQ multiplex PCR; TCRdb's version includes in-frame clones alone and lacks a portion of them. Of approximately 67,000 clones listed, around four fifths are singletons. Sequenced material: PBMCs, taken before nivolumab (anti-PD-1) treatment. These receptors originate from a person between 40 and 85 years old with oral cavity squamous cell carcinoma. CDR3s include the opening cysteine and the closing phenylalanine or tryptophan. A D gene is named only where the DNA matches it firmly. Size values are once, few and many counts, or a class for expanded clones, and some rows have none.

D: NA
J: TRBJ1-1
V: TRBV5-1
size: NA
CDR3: CASSMGGMGTEAFF
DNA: TGCGCCAGCAGCATGGGCGGTATGGGCACTGAAGCTTTCTTT

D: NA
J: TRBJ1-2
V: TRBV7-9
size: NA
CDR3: CASSLTSYRTRGGGYTF
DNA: TGTGCCAGCAGCTTAACAAGCTACCGGACTCGGGGTGGTGGCTACACCTTC

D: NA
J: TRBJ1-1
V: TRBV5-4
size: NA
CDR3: CASSPPGHMNTEAFF
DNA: TGTGCCAGCAGCCCACCGGGACACATGAACACTGAAGCTTTCTTT

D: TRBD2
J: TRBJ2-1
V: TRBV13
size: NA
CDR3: CASSPNSGRAGEQFF
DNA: TGTGCCAGCAGCCCAAACAGCGGGAGGGCCGGTGAGCAGTTCTTC

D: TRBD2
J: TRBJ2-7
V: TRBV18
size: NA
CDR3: CASSPLAGGNEQYF
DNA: TGTGCCAGCTCACCACTAGCGGGAGGAAACGAGCAGTACTTC

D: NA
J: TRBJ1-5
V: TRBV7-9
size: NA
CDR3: CASSLGAGEWSQHF
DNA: TGTGCCAGCAGCTTAGGGGCAGGGGAATGGTCCCAGCATTTT

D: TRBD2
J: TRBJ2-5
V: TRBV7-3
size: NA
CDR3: CASSIGTSVGETQYF
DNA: TGTGCCAGCAGCATAGGGACTAGCGTAGGGGAGACCCAGTACTTC

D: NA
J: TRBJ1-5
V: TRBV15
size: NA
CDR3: CATSRGTGVENQPQHF
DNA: TGTGCCACCAGCAGGGGGACCGGGGTGGAGAATCAGCCCCAGCATTTT

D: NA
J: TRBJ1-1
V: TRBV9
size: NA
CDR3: CASSVAPGSTEAFF
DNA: TGTGCCAGCAGCGTAGCCCCAGGGTCCACTGAAGCTTTCTTT

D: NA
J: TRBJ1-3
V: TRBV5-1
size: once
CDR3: CASSEGGSGNTIYF
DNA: TGCGCCAGCAGCGAGGGCGGGTCTGGAAACACCATATATTTT

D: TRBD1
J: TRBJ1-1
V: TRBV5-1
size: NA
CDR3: CASSSGTGYTEAFF
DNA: TGCGCCAGCAGCTCTGGGACAGGGTACACTGAAGCTTTCTTT